These 2 T cell receptor beta chains were all obtained from the same sample, sequenced in a study of regulatory T cells in long-lasting Graves disease. Time point described: newly diagnosed GD, antithyroid drugs for less than 3 months. Making the TCR library involved RNA that had been extracted from PBMCs. Through Arm-PCR of CDR3 regions and iRepertoire HTBI primers, TCR beta libraries were built. Using its own MiXCR run on the multiplex PCR reads, TCRdb lists one record per CDR3 protein. The data contain 440,000 or so distinct CDR3 sequences, about a sixth of them seen just once; the ten biggest clones take up roughly 10%. The same data also went into a second study, on T cells in Graves' hyperthyroidism and ophthalmopathy.

The sequencing here drew on peripheral blood mononuclear cells (PBMCs), taken at new diagnosis, from a patient treated with antithyroid drugs. The receptors derive from a young woman with Graves disease.

This clonotype was observed many times. The V call is TRBV28, the J call TRBJ2-1; perhaps TRBD2 as D (5 bases). Trimming took 10 bases from V and 5 from J, leaving 21 bases between them. The CDR3 runs to 15 residues. The V gene's germline CDR1 is MDHEN and CDR2 SYDVKM. The CDR3 DNA follows: TGTGCCATCCTCAGTGGTCTAGCCACTGACAATGAGCAGTTCTTC. Translated, it gives CAILSGLATDNEQFF.

This clonotype was counted ten times or more. The V gene is TRBV7-9, the J gene TRBJ2-3, with TRBD2 matching over 11 bases. After removal of 2 bases from V and 3 bases from J, the junction contained 4 bases not matched to a gene. The CDR3 runs 16 residues. In germline, CDR1 is SEHNR, CDR2 FQNEAQ (reference sequence). CDR3 residues: CASSLRGLAATDTQYF. The DNA of the CDR3 is TGTGCCAGCAGCTTAAGGGGACTAGCGGCTACAGATACGCAGTATTTT.